The rows below give T cell receptor beta chains drawn from one sample of a study of blood T cell repertoires in COVID-19. Sequencing used immunoSEQ multiplex PCR; TCRdb keeps in-frame clones, though not all of them. The data hold roughly 28,000 clones, with roughly 90% observed a single time. The sequenced material came from peripheral blood. Receptors originate from a human donor in a cohort sampled during active COVID-19. CDR3s include the opening cysteine and the closing phenylalanine or tryptophan. The order of the fields is D gene, V gene, J gene, clone size, CDR3 DNA, CDR3 protein. A D gene is named only where the DNA matches it firmly. The size of a clone is reported for some rows only, either as once, few or many, or as a class for expanded clones.

D gene: TRBD2; V gene: TRBV27; J gene: TRBJ2-2; clone size: .; CDR3 DNA: TGTGCCAGCAGACTACTAGCGGGCACCACCGGGGAGCTGTTTTTT; CDR3 protein: CASRLLAGTTGELFF
D gene: TRBD1; V gene: TRBV6-6; J gene: TRBJ2-1; clone size: .; CDR3 DNA: TGTGCCAGCAGTTACTCCGGGACAGTCTACAATGAGCAGTTCTTC; CDR3 protein: CASSYSGTVYNEQFF
D gene: TRBD1; V gene: TRBV6-5; J gene: TRBJ2-2; clone size: .; CDR3 DNA: TGTGCCAGCCGTACAGGGGAGAACACCGGGGAGCTGTTTTTT; CDR3 protein: CASRTGENTGELFF
D gene: TRBD2; V gene: TRBV4-2; J gene: TRBJ2-1; clone size: .; CDR3 DNA: TGTGCCAGCAGCCAAGATGTGGGACTAGTATACAATGAGCAGTTCTTC; CDR3 protein: CASSQDVGLVYNEQFF
D gene: .; V gene: TRBV28; J gene: TRBJ1-5; clone size: few; CDR3 DNA: TGTGCCAGCAGTCCGACGGGTCAGCCCCAGCATTTT; CDR3 protein: CASSPTGQPQHF
D gene: TRBD1; V gene: TRBV6-2/TRBV6-3; J gene: TRBJ2-3; clone size: .; CDR3 DNA: TGTGCCAGCAGTCGACAGGGGGCAGATACGCAGTATTTT; CDR3 protein: CASSRQGADTQYF
D gene: TRBD2; V gene: TRBV5-4; J gene: TRBJ2-5; clone size: .; CDR3 DNA: TGTGCCAGCAGCCAGAGCGGGATTCAAGAGACCCAGTACTTC; CDR3 protein: CASSQSGIQETQYF
D gene: .; V gene: TRBV5-4; J gene: TRBJ2-1; clone size: .; CDR3 DNA: TGTGCCAGCAGCTTGGGGCAGGGGTCCTACAATGAGCAGTTCTTC; CDR3 protein: CASSLGQGSYNEQFF
D gene: .; V gene: TRBV27; J gene: TRBJ2-3; clone size: .; CDR3 DNA: TGTGCCAGCGGGGCCTCCCTTCAGGGTACGCAGTATTTT; CDR3 protein: CASGASLQGTQYF
D gene: TRBD1; V gene: TRBV25-1; J gene: TRBJ2-7; clone size: .; CDR3 DNA: TGTGCCAGCAGTCGAGCCGGGACAGAGCTCTCCTACGAGCAGTACTTC; CDR3 protein: CASSRAGTELSYEQYF
D gene: TRBD2; V gene: TRBV27; J gene: TRBJ2-1; clone size: .; CDR3 DNA: TGTGCCAGCAGTTTGGGGATGGGACTAGCGGGGGCTGCGGGGAATGAGCAGTTCTTC; CDR3 protein: CASSLGMGLAGAAGNEQFF
D gene: .; V gene: TRBV7-6; J gene: TRBJ2-2; clone size: .; CDR3 DNA: TGTGCCAGCAGCCCCGGGGCGACTAGGCACACCGGGGAGCTGTTTTTT; CDR3 protein: CASSPGATRHTGELFF
D gene: TRBD1; V gene: TRBV11-2; J gene: TRBJ2-3; clone size: .; CDR3 DNA: TGTGCCAGCAGCCTAAGGACAGGGGGCGGTGCAGATACGCAGTATTTT; CDR3 protein: CASSLRTGGGADTQYF
D gene: TRBD1; V gene: TRBV5-1; J gene: TRBJ1-1; clone size: .; CDR3 DNA: TGCGCCAGCAGCTTGTTAGGACAGGGGGCTGGGGTCACTGAAGCTTTCTTT; CDR3 protein: CASSLLGQGAGVTEAFF
D gene: TRBD2; V gene: TRBV5-6; J gene: TRBJ2-6; clone size: .; CDR3 DNA: TGTGCCAGCAGCTTCGTTGCTAGCGGGCCCTCTGGGGCCAACGTCCTGACTTTC; CDR3 protein: CASSFVASGPSGANVLTF
D gene: TRBD1; V gene: TRBV6-6; J gene: TRBJ1-2; clone size: .; CDR3 DNA: TGTGCCAGCAGAGCCTACGACAGGGGCCAGAGGTATGGCTACACCTTC; CDR3 protein: CASRAYDRGQRYGYTF
D gene: .; V gene: TRBV19; J gene: TRBJ2-2; clone size: .; CDR3 DNA: TGTGCCAGTACCTCCCAAGCGGGGAACACCGGGGAGCTGTTTTTT; CDR3 protein: CASTSQAGNTGELFF
D gene: TRBD2; V gene: TRBV6-6; J gene: TRBJ2-3; clone size: .; CDR3 DNA: TGTGCCAGCAGGGGACTAGCGGGCCTGTCTGATACGCAGTATTTT; CDR3 protein: CASRGLAGLSDTQYF
D gene: .; V gene: TRBV28; J gene: TRBJ2-2; clone size: .; CDR3 DNA: TGTGCCAGCAGTTTAAACAGAAACACCGGGGAGCTGTTTTTT; CDR3 protein: CASSLNRNTGELFF
D gene: TRBD1; V gene: TRBV12-3/TRBV12-4; J gene: TRBJ1-5; clone size: .; CDR3 DNA: TGTGCCACCAAGGGACAGGGCAATCAGCCCCAGCATTTT; CDR3 protein: CATKGQGNQPQHF
D gene: .; V gene: TRBV2; J gene: TRBJ2-3; clone size: .; CDR3 DNA: TGTGCCAGCAGTGAAGGTTTCGTTTCGAGGGCCGGCACAGATACGCAGTATTTT; CDR3 protein: CASSEGFVSRAGTDTQYF
D gene: TRBD1; V gene: TRBV30; J gene: TRBJ1-6; clone size: .; CDR3 DNA: TGTGCCTATAACGGACAGGGTGATACACCCCTCCACTTT; CDR3 protein: CAYNGQGDTPLHF
D gene: .; V gene: TRBV4-1; J gene: TRBJ1-6; clone size: .; CDR3 DNA: TGCGCCAGCAGCCAGCATCCCGACAGCCATAATTCACCCCTCCACTTT; CDR3 protein: CASSQHPDSHNSPLHF
D gene: TRBD1; V gene: TRBV6-5; J gene: TRBJ2-1; clone size: .; CDR3 DNA: TGTGCCAGCAGTTCTAACAGGGGCTCCTACAATGAGCAGTTCTTC; CDR3 protein: CASSSNRGSYNEQFF
D gene: TRBD1; V gene: TRBV29-1; J gene: TRBJ2-7; clone size: .; CDR3 DNA: TGCAGCGTTGTGGTACAGGGGCGCTCCTACGAGCAGTACTTC; CDR3 protein: CSVVVQGRSYEQYF
D gene: TRBD1; V gene: TRBV27; J gene: TRBJ2-1; clone size: .; CDR3 DNA: TGTGCCAGCAGTTTACAGGGGGCCTACAATGAGCAGTTCTTC; CDR3 protein: CASSLQGAYNEQFF
D gene: TRBD1; V gene: TRBV11-2; J gene: TRBJ2-7; clone size: .; CDR3 DNA: TGTGCCAGCAGCTTAGGTTTGGACAGGGGGTACGAGCAGTACTTC; CDR3 protein: CASSLGLDRGYEQYF
D gene: TRBD1; V gene: TRBV3-1/TRBV3-2; J gene: TRBJ1-3; clone size: .; CDR3 DNA: TGTGCCAGCAGCCTAGGGACAGGGGGTGAATTTGGAAACACCATATATTTT; CDR3 protein: CASSLGTGGEFGNTIYF
D gene: .; V gene: TRBV6-6; J gene: TRBJ2-1; clone size: .; CDR3 DNA: TGTGCCAGCGCCATCTGGAGCTCCTACAATGAGCAGTTCTTC; CDR3 protein: CASAIWSSYNEQFF
D gene: .; V gene: TRBV30; J gene: TRBJ2-3; clone size: .; CDR3 DNA: TGTGCCTGCGCCAGGCGGGCGGGGACAGATACGCAGTATTTT; CDR3 protein: CACARRAGTDTQYF
D gene: TRBD2; V gene: TRBV3-1/TRBV3-2; J gene: TRBJ2-1; clone size: .; CDR3 DNA: TGTGCCACCGGGACTAGCATTGACTCCTACAATGAGCAGTTCTTC; CDR3 protein: CATGTSIDSYNEQFF
D gene: TRBD1; V gene: TRBV19; J gene: TRBJ1-1; clone size: .; CDR3 DNA: TGTGCCAGTAGTACGACAGGGCAGAACACTGAAGCTTTCTTT; CDR3 protein: CASSTTGQNTEAFF
D gene: .; V gene: TRBV29-1; J gene: TRBJ2-7; clone size: .; CDR3 DNA: TGCAGCGTTGTTGACGCGCGGGCAGGATACGAGCAGTACTTC; CDR3 protein: CSVVDARAGYEQYF
D gene: TRBD2; V gene: TRBV25-1; J gene: TRBJ2-1; clone size: .; CDR3 DNA: TGTGCCAGCAGTGGATCTAGCGGGGGAGTTTGGAATGAGCAGTTCTTC; CDR3 protein: CASSGSSGGVWNEQFF
D gene: TRBD1; V gene: TRBV5-6; J gene: TRBJ1-4; clone size: once; CDR3 DNA: TGTGCCAGCAGCTTGCAGGGGGTTTCTAATGAAAAACTGTTTTTT; CDR3 protein: CASSLQGVSNEKLFF
D gene: .; V gene: TRBV28; J gene: TRBJ2-5; clone size: .; CDR3 DNA: TGTGCCAGCAGTCCCACAGGACCCCAAGAGACCCAGTACTTC; CDR3 protein: CASSPTGPQETQYF
D gene: .; V gene: TRBV4-1; J gene: TRBJ2-2; clone size: .; CDR3 DNA: TGCGCCAGCAGCCAGCGCATCCAAGACAGGCAAACCGGGGAGCTGTTTTTT; CDR3 protein: CASSQRIQDRQTGELFF